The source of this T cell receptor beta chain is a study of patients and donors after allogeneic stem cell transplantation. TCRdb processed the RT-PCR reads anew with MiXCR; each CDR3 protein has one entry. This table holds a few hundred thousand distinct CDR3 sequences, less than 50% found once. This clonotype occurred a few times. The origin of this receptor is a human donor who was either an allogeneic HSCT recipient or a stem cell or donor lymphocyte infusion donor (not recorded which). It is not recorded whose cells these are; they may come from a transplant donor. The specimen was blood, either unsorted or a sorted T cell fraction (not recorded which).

CDR3 sequence: CASSQGLNEKLFF. CDR3 nucleotide sequence: TGTGCCAGCAGCCAGGGCCTAAATGAAAAACTGTTTTTT. This chain links TRBV14 with TRBJ1-4; D is unresolved. CDR1 is SGHDN and CDR2 is FVKESK in the germline V gene. Between the trimmed V and J ends, which lost 3 bases and 5 bases, there was a span of 7 bases. The CDR3 runs 13 residues.